This TCR beta chain was sequenced in a study of shared clonotypes between healthy human individuals. In the case of this clone: Its antigen is not known.

The authors' processing: Junction-only immunoSEQ sequences carried no quality scores, so filtering differed. TCRdb keeps only in-frame clones here, not all; method: immunoSEQ multiplex PCR. The V and J calls and clone size were taken over from that table, and D and trimming were inferred from the DNA. Among around 2.5 million clones listed, 93% were seen once. Overall study findings and caveats: Donors were few, which limited the genetic and exposure-history diversity represented.

Per germline, CDR1 SEHNR and CDR2 FQNEAQ (reference sequence). V trimming: 5 bases; J trimming: 5 bases; junction bases outside the gene matches: 8. This CDR3 is built from 14 residues. The sequence was collected from a man aged 18 to 29 in good health. Some clones in this sample may be carry-over from other donors' samples. The rearrangement uses TRBV7-9 and TRBJ1-1; 7 bases map to TRBD1. The sample comprised naive CD4+ T cells from PBMCs. Subset denoted: CD45RA+ positively selected. CDR3 coding DNA: TGTGCCAGCAGCCGGGGACAGTGGGGGACTGAAGCTTTCTTT. It codes for CASSRGQWGTEAFF.